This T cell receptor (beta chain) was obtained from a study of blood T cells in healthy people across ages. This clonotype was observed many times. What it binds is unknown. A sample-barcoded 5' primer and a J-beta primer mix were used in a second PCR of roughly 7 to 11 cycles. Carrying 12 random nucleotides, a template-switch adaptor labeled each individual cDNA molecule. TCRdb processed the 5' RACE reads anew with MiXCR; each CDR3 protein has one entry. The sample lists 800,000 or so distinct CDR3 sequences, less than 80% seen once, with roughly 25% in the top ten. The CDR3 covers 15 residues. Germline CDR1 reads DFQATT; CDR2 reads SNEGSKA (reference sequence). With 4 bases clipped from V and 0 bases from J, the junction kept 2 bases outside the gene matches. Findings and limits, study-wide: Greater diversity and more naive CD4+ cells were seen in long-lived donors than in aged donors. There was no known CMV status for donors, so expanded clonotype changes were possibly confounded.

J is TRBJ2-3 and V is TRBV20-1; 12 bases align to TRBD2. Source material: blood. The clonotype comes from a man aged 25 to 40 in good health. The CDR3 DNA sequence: TGCAGTGCTACTAGCGGGGGGGTGAGCACAGATACGCAGTATTTT. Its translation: CSATSGGVSTDTQYF.